This TCR beta chain was obtained from a study of blood T cell repertoires in COVID-19. Background on the study: The samples span acute and convalescent COVID-19 from the United States, Italy and Spain.

In the source study's methods: Estimation of nucleated cell counts relied on the amplification of reference gene primers. Generated by immunoSEQ multiplex PCR, the TCRdb table keeps only in-frame clones and is missing some. D and trimming were read from the DNA, whereas the V and J calls and clone size are those reported in that table. The repertoire includes approximately 32,000 clones, 88% of them detected once, and roughly 5% sits in the top ten. The length of the CDR3 is 18 residues. The germline V gene has CDR1 LGHNA and CDR2 YNFKEQ. V lost 1 base to trimming and J lost 4 bases; unmatched junction nucleotides: 9.

The material sequenced was peripheral blood. The chain recombines TRBV4-2 with TRBJ2-1; 11 bases match TRBD2. The receptor was isolated from a woman between 65 and 79 years old with active COVID-19. DNA for the CDR3: TGTGCCAGCAGCCAAGGACTATCAATAGCGGGGGGGTACAATGAGCAGTTCTTC. This encodes CASSQGLSIAGGYNEQFF.